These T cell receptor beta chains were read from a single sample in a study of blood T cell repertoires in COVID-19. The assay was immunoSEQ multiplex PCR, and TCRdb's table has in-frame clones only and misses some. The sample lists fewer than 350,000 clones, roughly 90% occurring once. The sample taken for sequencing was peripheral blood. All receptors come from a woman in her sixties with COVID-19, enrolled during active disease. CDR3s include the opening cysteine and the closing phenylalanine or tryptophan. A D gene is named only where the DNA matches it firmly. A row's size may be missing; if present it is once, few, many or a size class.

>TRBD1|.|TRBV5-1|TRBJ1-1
TGCGCCAGCAGCTTGGTCAGGGGGCGAGACACTGAAGCTTTCTTT
CASSLVRGRDTEAFF
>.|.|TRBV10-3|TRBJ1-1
TGTGCCATCTCCGACAGGTCAGGTTCCTCAACTGAAGCTTTCTTT
CAISDRSGSSTEAFF
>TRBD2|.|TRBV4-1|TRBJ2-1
TGCGCCAGCAGCCAATCAACACTAGCGGGGGGGCCCTACAATGAGCAGTTCTTC
CASSQSTLAGGPYNEQFF
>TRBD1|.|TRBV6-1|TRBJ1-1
TGTGCCAGCAGTGGGGGACAGGGAAAGGGAACAGCTGAAGCTTTCTTT
CASSGGQGKGTAEAFF
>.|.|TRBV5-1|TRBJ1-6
TGCGCCAGCAGCTCGTCAGGAACTAATTCACCCCTCCACTTT
CASSSSGTNSPLHF
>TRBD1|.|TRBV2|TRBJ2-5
TGTGCCAGCAGAGCGGACAGGCTCCAAGAGACCCAGTACTTC
CASRADRLQETQYF
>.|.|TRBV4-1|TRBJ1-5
TGCGCCAGCAGCCAAGCTAGTTCAGGCAATCAGCCCCAGCATTTT
CASSQASSGNQPQHF
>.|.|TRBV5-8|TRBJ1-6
TGTGCCAGCAGCTTTGGGGGGGGCGTTTCACCCCTCCACTTT
CASSFGGGVSPLHF
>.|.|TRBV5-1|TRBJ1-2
TGCGCCAGCAGCTTGGGACATTCCAACTATGGCTACACCTTC
CASSLGHSNYGYTF
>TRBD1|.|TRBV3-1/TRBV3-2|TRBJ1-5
TGTGCCAGCAGCCTTAGACAGGGGAATCAGCCCCAGCATTTT
CASSLRQGNQPQHF
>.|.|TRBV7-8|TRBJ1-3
TGTGCCAGCAGCTTTCTAAGACAGGGAAACACCATATATTTT
CASSFLRQGNTIYF
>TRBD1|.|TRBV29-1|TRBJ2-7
TGCAGCGTGGACCTGGACAGGGAAAAGCAGTACTTC
CSVDLDREKQYF
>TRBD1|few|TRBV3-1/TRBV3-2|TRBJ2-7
TGTGCCAGCAGCCACCCGAGGGGGCAGCCGTCCTACGAGCAGTACTTC
CASSHPRGQPSYEQYF
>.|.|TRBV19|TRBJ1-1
TGTGCCAGTAGTATTATGGGGGGTCGTCGGGGGACGAACACTGAAGCTTTCTTT
CASSIMGGRRGTNTEAFF
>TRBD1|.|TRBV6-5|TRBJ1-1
TGTGCCAGCACCCGAACAGGGGTCACTGAAGCTTTCTTT
CASTRTGVTEAFF
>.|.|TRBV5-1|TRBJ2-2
TGCGCCAGCAGCTTGGTGGGCCTTTACACCGGGGAGCTGTTTTTT
CASSLVGLYTGELFF
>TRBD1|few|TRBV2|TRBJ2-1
TGTGCCAGCAGTGCCCTGGGGACAGGGGGACGGGTTGAGCAGTTCTTC
CASSALGTGGRVEQFF
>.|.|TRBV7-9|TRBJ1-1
TGTGCCAGCAGCTTAGCACAGGGCGTTGGGGGCACTGAAGCTTTCTTT
CASSLAQGVGGTEAFF
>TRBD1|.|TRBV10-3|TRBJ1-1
TGTGCCATCAGCGGGACAGGGGTGACTGAAGCTTTCTTT
CAISGTGVTEAFF
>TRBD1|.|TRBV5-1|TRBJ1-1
TGCGCCAGCAGCTCACAGGGGGCCCGAGTGAACACTGAAGCTTTCTTT
CASSSQGARVNTEAFF
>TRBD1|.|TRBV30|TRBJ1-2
TGTGCCGGAACCCGGGACAGGGGAGGCTATGGCTACACCTTC
CAGTRDRGGYGYTF
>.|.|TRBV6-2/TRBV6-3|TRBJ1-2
TGTGCCAGCAGTTACTCGATTTCAGGGATCTATGGCTACACCTTC
CASSYSISGIYGYTF
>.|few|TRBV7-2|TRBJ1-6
TGTGCCAGCAGCTTAGACAGGGCTCTCCACTTT
CASSLDRALHF
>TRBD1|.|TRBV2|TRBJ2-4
TGTGCCAGCAGACGGACAGGGGCAGCCAAAAACATTCAGTACTTC
CASRRTGAAKNIQYF
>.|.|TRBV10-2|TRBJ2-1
TGCGCCAGCAGTGTTCGGCAGGGGTACAATGAGCAGTTCTTC
CASSVRQGYNEQFF
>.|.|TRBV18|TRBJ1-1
TGTGCCAGCTCACCGGGGTACGGGGTGAACACTGAAGCTTTCTTT
CASSPGYGVNTEAFF
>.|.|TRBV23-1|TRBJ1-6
TGCGCCAGCAGTCAATCGCTCGGCAACCATCCTAGCTCCTATAATTCACCCCTCCACTTT
CASSQSLGNHPSSYNSPLHF
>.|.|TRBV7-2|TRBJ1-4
TGTGCCAGCAGCTTAGCAGTATATGGGCAGCATCCACTGTTTTTT
CASSLAVYGQHPLFF
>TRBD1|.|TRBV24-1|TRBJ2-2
TGTGCCACCCAGGGGGCGGCTAACACCGGGGAGCTGTTTTTT
CATQGAANTGELFF
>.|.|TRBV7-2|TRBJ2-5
TGTGCCAGCCAATTCCGCTCGCAGGGGTCTAGGGGGGAGACCCAGTACTTC
CASQFRSQGSRGETQYF
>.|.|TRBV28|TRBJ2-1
TGTGCCAGCAGTTTAGACCACCGAGGGCCAAGAGGGGGAAATGAGCAGTTCTTC
CASSLDHRGPRGGNEQFF
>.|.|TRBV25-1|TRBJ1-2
TGTGCCAGCAGTTCGGGACAAACGAATGGCTACACCTTC
CASSSGQTNGYTF
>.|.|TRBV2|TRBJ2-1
TGTGCCAGCAGTATCGGACTCGGCGGAGAGCAGTTCTTC
CASSIGLGGEQFF
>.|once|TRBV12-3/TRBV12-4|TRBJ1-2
TGTGCCAGCAGTTCGGGGGGGCTGGGCTACACCTTC
CASSSGGLGYTF
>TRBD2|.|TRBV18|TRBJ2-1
TGTGCCAGCTCACCAGCTATGCGGGGGGCTGTAGTTGAGCAGTTCTTC
CASSPAMRGAVVEQFF